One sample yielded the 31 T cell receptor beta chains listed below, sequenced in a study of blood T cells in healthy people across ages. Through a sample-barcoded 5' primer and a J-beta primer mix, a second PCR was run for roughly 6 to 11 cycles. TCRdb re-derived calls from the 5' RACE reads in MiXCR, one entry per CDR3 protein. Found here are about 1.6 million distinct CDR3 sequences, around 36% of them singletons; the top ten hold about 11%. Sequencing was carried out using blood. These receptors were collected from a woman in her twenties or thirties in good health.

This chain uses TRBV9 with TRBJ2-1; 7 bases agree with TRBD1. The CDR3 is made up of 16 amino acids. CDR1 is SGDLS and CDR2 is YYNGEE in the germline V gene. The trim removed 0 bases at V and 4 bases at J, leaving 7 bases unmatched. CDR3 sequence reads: CASSVERGGRYNEQFF. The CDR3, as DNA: TGTGCCAGCAGCGTAGAAAGAGGGGGCAGGTACAATGAGCAGTTCTTC.

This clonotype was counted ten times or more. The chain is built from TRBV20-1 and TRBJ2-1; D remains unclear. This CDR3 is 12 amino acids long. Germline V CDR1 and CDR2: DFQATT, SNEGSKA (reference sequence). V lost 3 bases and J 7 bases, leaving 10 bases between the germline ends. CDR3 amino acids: CSASSFGNEQFF. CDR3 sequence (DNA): TGCAGTGCTAGTTCTTTCGGGAATGAGCAGTTCTTC.

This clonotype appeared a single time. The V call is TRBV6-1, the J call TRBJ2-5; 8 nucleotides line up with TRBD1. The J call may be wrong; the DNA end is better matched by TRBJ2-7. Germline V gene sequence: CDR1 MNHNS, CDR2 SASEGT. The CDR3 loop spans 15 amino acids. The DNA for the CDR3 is TGTGCCAGCAGTGCCTCCGGGACAGGATCCTACGAGCAGTACTTC. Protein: CASSASGTGSYEQYF.

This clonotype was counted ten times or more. In DNA, the CDR3 is TGTGCCAGCAGTTACACAGGGGACCACGAGCAGTACTTC. This translates into CASSYTGDHEQYF. This chain joins TRBV6-5 and TRBJ2-5; 7 bases fit TRBD1. The tail of the sequence fits TRBJ2-7 better, so the J call may be wrong. The V gene's germline CDR1 is MNHEY and CDR2 SVGAGI. The CDR3 loop spans 13 amino acids.

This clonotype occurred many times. The CDR3 DNA is TGTGCCAGCAGTCCTAGACTAGTCCAGACCCAGTACTTC. Its protein product is CASSPRLVQTQYF. The rearrangement joins TRBV7-9 to TRBJ2-5; D perhaps matches TRBD2 (6 bases). The length of the CDR3 is 13 residues. Germline-derived CDR1 and CDR2 are SEHNR and FQNEAQ (reference sequence). The V end lost 6 bases, the J end lost 6 bases, and 14 bases lay between the germline ends.

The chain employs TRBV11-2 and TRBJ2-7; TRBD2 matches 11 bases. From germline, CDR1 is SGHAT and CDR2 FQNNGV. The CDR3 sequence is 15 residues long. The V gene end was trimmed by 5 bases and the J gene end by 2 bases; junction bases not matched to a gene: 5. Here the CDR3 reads CASSPSGGYTYEQYF. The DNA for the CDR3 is TGTGCCAGCAGCCCTAGCGGGGGGTATACCTACGAGCAGTACTTC.

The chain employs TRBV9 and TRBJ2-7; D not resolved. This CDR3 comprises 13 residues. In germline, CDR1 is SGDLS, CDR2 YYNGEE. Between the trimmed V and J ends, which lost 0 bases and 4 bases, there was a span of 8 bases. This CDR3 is CASSVAENYEQYF. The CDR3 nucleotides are TGTGCCAGCAGCGTAGCCGAGAATTACGAGCAGTACTTC.

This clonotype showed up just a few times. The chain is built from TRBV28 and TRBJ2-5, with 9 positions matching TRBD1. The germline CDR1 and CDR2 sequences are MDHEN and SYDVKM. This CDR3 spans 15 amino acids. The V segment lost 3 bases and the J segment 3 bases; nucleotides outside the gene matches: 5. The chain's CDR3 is CASSFPWDREETQYF. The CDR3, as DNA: TGTGCCAGCAGTTTTCCCTGGGACAGGGAAGAGACCCAGTACTTC. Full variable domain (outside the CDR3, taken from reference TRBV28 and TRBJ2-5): DVKVTQSSRYLVKRTGEKVFLECVQDMDHENMFWYRQDPGLGLRLIYFSYDVKMKEKGDIPEGYSVSREKKERFSLILESASTNQTSMYLCASSFPWDREETQYFGPGTRLLVL.

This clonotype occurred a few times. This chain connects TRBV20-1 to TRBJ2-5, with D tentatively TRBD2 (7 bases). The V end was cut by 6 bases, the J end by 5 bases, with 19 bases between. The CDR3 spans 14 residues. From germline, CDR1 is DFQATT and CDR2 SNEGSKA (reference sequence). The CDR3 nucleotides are TGCAGTGCCCCGGGCGGGGGCTCCGGGGAGACCCAGTACTTC. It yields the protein CSAPGGGSGETQYF.

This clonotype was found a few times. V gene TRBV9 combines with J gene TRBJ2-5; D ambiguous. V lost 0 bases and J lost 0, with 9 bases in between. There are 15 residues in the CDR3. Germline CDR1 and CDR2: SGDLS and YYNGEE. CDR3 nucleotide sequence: TGTGCCAGCAGCGTAGACGATGGGAACCAAGAGACCCAGTACTTC. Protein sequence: CASSVDDGNQETQYF.

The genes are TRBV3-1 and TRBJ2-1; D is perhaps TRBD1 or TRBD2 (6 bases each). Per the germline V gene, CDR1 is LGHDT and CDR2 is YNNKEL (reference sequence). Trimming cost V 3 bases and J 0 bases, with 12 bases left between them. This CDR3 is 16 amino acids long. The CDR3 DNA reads TGTGCCAGCAGCCAGTTGGAGGGGGGCTCCTACAATGAGCAGTTCTTC. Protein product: CASSQLEGGSYNEQFF.

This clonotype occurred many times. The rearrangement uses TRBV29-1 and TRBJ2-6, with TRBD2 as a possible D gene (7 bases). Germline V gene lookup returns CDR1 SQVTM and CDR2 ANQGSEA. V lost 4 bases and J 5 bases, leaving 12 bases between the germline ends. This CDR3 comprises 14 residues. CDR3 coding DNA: TGCAGCGTTGTCGGGGGGCCTTGGGCCAACGTCCTGACTTTC. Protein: CSVVGGPWANVLTF.

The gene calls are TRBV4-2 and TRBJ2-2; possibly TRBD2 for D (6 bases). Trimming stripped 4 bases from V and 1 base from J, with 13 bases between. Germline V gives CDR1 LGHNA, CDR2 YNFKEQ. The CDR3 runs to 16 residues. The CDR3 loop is CASSPALRGNTGELFF. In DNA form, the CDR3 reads TGTGCCAGCAGCCCAGCCTTGCGGGGGAACACCGGGGAGCTGTTTTTT.

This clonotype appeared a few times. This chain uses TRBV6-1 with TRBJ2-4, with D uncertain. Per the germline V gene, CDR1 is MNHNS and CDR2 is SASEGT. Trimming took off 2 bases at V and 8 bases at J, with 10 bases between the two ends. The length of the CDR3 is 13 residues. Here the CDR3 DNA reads TGTGCCAGCAGTGAAATGGTGAAGTACATTCAGTACTTC. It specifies CASSEMVKYIQYF.

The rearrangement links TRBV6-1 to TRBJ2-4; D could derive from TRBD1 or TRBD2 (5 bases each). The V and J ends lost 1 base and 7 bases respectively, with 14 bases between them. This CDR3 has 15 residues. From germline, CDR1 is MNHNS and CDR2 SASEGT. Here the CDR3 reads CASSEGTSWGNIQYF. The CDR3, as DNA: TGTGCCAGCAGTGAAGGGACCTCATGGGGGAACATTCAGTACTTC.

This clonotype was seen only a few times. This CDR3 is CASSSTSGSNTGELFF. Written as DNA, the CDR3 is TGCGCCAGCAGCTCAACTAGCGGTTCGAACACCGGGGAGCTGTTTTTT. The chain employs TRBV5-1 and TRBJ2-2, with 8 bases identical to TRBD2. The CDR3 totals 16 residues. Unmatched junction bases numbered 4, after V lost 3 bases and J lost 0 bases. Per the germline V gene, CDR1 is SGHRS and CDR2 is YFSETQ. Filled out from reference TRBV5-1 and TRBJ2-2, the complete variable domain reads KAGVTQTPRYLIKTRGQQVTLSCSPISGHRSVSWYQQTPGQGLQFLFEYFSETQRNKGNFPGRFSGRQFSNSRSEMNVSTLELGDSALYLCASSSTSGSNTGELFFGEGSRLTVL.

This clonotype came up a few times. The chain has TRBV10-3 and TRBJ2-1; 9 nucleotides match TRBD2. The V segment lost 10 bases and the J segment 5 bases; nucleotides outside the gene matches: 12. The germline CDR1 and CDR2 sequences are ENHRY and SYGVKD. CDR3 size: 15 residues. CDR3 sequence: CATKRGDSLDNEQFF. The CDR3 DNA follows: TGTGCCACCAAGCGGGGGGACAGTTTGGACAATGAGCAGTTCTTC.

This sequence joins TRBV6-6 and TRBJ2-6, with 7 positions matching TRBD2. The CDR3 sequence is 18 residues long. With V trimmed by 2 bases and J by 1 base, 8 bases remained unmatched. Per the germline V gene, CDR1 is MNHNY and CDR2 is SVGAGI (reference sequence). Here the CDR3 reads CASSYKGRERSGANVLTF. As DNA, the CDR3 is TGTGCCAGCAGTTACAAGGGGCGGGAGCGATCTGGGGCCAACGTCCTGACTTTC.

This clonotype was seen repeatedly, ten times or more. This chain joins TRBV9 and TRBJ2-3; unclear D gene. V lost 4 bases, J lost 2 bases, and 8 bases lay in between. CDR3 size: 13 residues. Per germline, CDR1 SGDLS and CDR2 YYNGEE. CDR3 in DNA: TGTGCCAGCAGCTCACAACTCACAGATACGCAGTATTTT. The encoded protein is CASSSQLTDTQYF.

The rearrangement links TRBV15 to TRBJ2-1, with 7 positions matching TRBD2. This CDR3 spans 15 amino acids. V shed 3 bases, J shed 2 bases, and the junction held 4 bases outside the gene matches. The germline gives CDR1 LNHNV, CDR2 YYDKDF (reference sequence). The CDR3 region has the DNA TGTGCCACCAGCAGTAAGGCGGGAGCCTACAATGAGCAGTTCTTC. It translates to CATSSKAGAYNEQFF.

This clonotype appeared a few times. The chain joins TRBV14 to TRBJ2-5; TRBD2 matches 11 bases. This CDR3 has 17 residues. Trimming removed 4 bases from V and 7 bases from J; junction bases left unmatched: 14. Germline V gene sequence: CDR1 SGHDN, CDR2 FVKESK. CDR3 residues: CASSLQLAGAPRGTQYF. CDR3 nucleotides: TGTGCCAGCAGCCTCCAACTAGCGGGAGCCCCCCGGGGGACCCAGTACTTC.

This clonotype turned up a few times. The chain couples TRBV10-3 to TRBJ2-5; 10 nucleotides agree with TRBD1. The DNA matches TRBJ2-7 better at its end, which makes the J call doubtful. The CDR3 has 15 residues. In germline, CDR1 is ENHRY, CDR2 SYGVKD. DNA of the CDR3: TGTGCCATCAGATTTGGACAGGGGGATGCCTACGAGCAGTACTTC. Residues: CAIRFGQGDAYEQYF.

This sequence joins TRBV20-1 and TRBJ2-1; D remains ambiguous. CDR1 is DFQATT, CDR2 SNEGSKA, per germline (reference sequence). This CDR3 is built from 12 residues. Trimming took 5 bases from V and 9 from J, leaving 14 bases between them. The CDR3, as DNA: TGCAGTGCTCCCCTCAGGCCAGCTGAGCAGTTCTTC. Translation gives CSAPLRPAEQFF.

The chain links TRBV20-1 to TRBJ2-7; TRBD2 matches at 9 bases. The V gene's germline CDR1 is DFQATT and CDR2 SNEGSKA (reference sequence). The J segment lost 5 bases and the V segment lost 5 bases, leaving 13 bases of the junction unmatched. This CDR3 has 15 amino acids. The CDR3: CSAPAGGRADHEQYF. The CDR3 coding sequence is TGCAGTGCTCCTGCGGGCGGGAGGGCCGACCACGAGCAGTACTTC.

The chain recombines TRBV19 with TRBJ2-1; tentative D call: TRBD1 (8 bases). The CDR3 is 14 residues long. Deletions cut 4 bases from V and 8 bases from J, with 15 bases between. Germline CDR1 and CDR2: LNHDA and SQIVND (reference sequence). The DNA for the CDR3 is TGTGCCAGTAGTACTTGGACAGGGAGGGATGAGCAGTTCTTC. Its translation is CASSTWTGRDEQFF. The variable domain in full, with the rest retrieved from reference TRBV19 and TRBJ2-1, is DGGITQSPKYLFRKEGQNVTLSCEQNLNHDAMYWYRQDPGQGLRLIYYSQIVNDFQKGDIAEGYSVSREKKESFPLTVTSAQKNPTAFYLCASSTWTGRDEQFFGPGTRLTVL.

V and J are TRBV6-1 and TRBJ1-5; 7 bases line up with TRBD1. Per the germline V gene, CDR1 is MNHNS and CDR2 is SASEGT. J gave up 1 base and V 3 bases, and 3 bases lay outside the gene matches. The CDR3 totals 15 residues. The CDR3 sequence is CASSETTGSNQPQHF. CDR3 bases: TGTGCCAGCAGTGAGACGACAGGGAGCAATCAGCCCCAGCATTTT.

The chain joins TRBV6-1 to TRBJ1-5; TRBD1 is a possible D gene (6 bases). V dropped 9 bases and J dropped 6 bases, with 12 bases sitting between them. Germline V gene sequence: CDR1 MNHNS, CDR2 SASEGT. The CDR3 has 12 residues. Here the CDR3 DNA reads TGTGCCAGTAGGCGACAGGCTCAGCCCCAGCATTTT. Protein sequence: CASRRQAQPQHF.

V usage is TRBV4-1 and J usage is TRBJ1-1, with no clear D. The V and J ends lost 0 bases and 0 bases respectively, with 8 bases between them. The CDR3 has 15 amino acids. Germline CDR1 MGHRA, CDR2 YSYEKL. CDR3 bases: TGCGCCAGCAGCCAAGATCCCAGTTTGAACACTGAAGCTTTCTTT. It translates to CASSQDPSLNTEAFF.

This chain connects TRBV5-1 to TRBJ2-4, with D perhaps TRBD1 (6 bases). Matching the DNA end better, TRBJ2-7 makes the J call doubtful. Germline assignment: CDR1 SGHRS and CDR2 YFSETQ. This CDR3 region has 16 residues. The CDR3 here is CASSLVWAGALAEQYF. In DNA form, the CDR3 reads TGCGCCAGCAGCTTGGTTTGGGCAGGGGCTCTCGCCGAGCAGTACTTC.

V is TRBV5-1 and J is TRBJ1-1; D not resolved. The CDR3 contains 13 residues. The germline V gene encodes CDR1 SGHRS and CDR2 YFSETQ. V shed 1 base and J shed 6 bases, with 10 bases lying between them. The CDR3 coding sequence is TGCGCCAGCAGCTTGTTAAGGCTATCTGAAGCTTTCTTT. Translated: CASSLLRLSEAFF.

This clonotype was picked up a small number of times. The CDR3 DNA is TGTGCCAGCAGTCTAACCGGGACGGCTAGCACAGATACGCAGTATTTT. It encodes CASSLTGTASTDTQYF. The rearrangement uses TRBV12-3 or TRBV12-4 and TRBJ2-3, with D perhaps given as TRBD1 or TRBD2 (5 bases each). The CDR3 runs to 16 residues. Between the trimmed V and J ends, which lost 5 bases and 0 bases, there was a span of 15 bases.